These 17 T cell receptor beta chains originate from one sample sequenced in a study of OX40 agonist ivuxolimab in advanced cancers. Method: immunoSEQ multiplex PCR; TCRdb's copy keeps in-frame clones and lacks some. The sample includes some 150,000 clones, 90% to 95% of them seen just once. Sequencing used CD4+ or CD8+ T cells sorted from blood, obtained in a trial of the OX40 agonist ivuxolimab. The receptors derive from an adult with an advanced solid tumor such as melanoma, head and neck, liver or kidney cancer.

The chain links TRBV4-1 to TRBJ1-4; 9 nucleotides match TRBD1. J lost 8 bases, V lost 0 bases, and 10 bases had no gene match. Germline lookup yields CDR1 MGHRA and CDR2 YSYEKL. This CDR3 has 17 amino acids. The CDR3 region is CASSQDGATGGREKLFF. CDR3 in DNA: TGCGCCAGCAGCCAAGACGGGGCGACAGGGGGGAGGGAAAAACTGTTTTTT.

The CDR3 DNA is TGTGCCAGTAGTGGTCGGACTAGCGCGGAGGGGACCCAGTACTTC. Its translation is CASSGRTSAEGTQYF. The chain is built from TRBV19 and TRBJ2-5, with TRBD2 matching 9 bases. V trimming: 5 bases; J trimming: 7 bases; junction bases outside the gene matches: 11. Germline CDR1 is LNHDA and CDR2 is SQIVND (reference sequence). The CDR3 sequence is 15 residues long.

The V and J genes are TRBV4-3 and TRBJ2-7; D could derive from TRBD1 or TRBD2 (7 bases each). Between the trimmed V and J ends, which lost 0 bases and 2 bases, there was a span of 14 bases. The CDR3 consists of 16 residues. The germline CDR1 and CDR2 sequences are LGHNA and YSLEER. CDR3 bases: TGCGCCAGCAGCCAAGAGGGAGGGCAGGGGGCCTACGAGCAGTACTTC. Amino acid sequence: CASSQEGGQGAYEQYF.

V gene TRBV5-1 combines with J gene TRBJ2-7; tentatively, D is TRBD1 or TRBD2 (5 bases each). The CDR3 has 13 amino acids. CDR1 SGHRS and CDR2 YFSETQ come from the germline V gene. Trimming pared 1 base from V and 3 bases from J, leaving 8 bases between. The CDR3 bases are TGCGCCAGCAGCTTGTTGGGGGACTACGAGCAGTACTTC. Protein sequence: CASSLLGDYEQYF.

Concerning this clone itself: Mismatch with germline at one junction end may stem from a read error. V and J are TRBV5-1 and TRBJ2-7; the D gene is possibly TRBD1 (7 bases). This CDR3 is built from 15 residues. Germline CDR1 reads SGHRS; CDR2 reads YFSETQ. Written as DNA, the CDR3 is TGTGCCAGCAGCCCGGAGGGGACAGCAGTCTACGAGCAGTACTTC. Protein sequence: CASSPEGTAVYEQYF.

The V gene is TRBV19, the J gene TRBJ2-2; 7 positions match TRBD2. The CDR3 is 15 residues long. In germline, CDR1 is LNHDA, CDR2 SQIVND (reference sequence). The J segment lost 1 base and the V segment lost 7 bases, leaving 6 bases of the junction unmatched. CDR3 region: CASIPGGLNTGELFF. In DNA, the CDR3 is TGTGCCAGTATTCCCGGGGGGTTGAACACCGGGGAGCTGTTTTTT.

The CDR3 loop reads CASSPQTEDYEQYF. CDR3 sequence (DNA): TGCGCCAGCAGCCCTCAGACAGAAGACTACGAGCAGTACTTC. This chain connects TRBV4-3 to TRBJ2-7; a possible D gene is TRBD1 (5 bases). The CDR3 extends over 14 amino acids. V was cut by 4 bases and J by 3 bases, with 13 bases left in between. The germline CDR1 and CDR2 sequences are LGHNA and YSLEER.

The V gene is TRBV6-6, the J gene TRBJ2-2; D unresolved. This CDR3 has 14 amino acids. In germline, CDR1 is MNHNY, CDR2 SVGAGI (reference sequence). V was cut by 7 bases and J by 3 bases, with 12 bases left in between. The CDR3: CASKNRIDTGELFF. The CDR3 DNA is TGTGCCAGCAAAAACCGGATCGACACCGGGGAGCTGTTTTTT.

The chain joins TRBV6-5 to TRBJ2-1; 8 nucleotides agree with TRBD2. Germline assignment: CDR1 MNHEY and CDR2 SVGAGI. The CDR3 is 15 amino acids. V trimming: 5 bases; J trimming: 4 bases; junction bases outside the gene matches: 7. CDR3: CASSPPGGGYNEQFF. CDR3 DNA: TGTGCCAGCAGTCCCCCCGGCGGGGGGTACAATGAGCAGTTCTTC.

The CDR3 sequence: CASSFRNYGYTF. The CDR3 DNA reads as TGTGCCAGCAGCTTCCGTAACTATGGCTACACCTTC. The chain is built from TRBV7-9 and TRBJ1-2; D is undetermined. The V gene lost 3 bases and the J gene lost 1 base, with 3 bases spanning the gap. Germline CDR1 reads SEHNR; CDR2 reads FQNEAQ (reference sequence). This CDR3 has 12 amino acids.

The chain combines TRBV6-5 with TRBJ1-5; D gene uncertain. The germline V gene encodes CDR1 MNHEY and CDR2 SVGAGI. V was clipped by 8 bases and J by 1 base, with 9 bases between them. The CDR3 consists of 13 residues. CDR3 DNA: TGTGCCAGCGTCTCGGGGAGCAATCAGCCCCAGCATTTT. It specifies CASVSGSNQPQHF.

The rearrangement links TRBV7-9 to TRBJ1-2; the D is unclear. Trimming cost V 5 bases and J 7 bases, with 17 bases left between them. The CDR3 has 14 amino acids. Germline lookup yields CDR1 SEHNR and CDR2 FQNEAQ (reference sequence). CDR3 nucleotides: TGTGCCAGCAGCGCAAACTCCGGAGGGTCTGGCTACACCTTC. Protein sequence: CASSANSGGSGYTF. The full variable domain, with the rest looked up from reference TRBV7-9 and TRBJ1-2, is DTGVSQNPRHKITKRGQNVTFRCDPISEHNRLYWYRQTLGQGPEFLTYFQNEAQLEKSRLLSDRFSAERPKGSFSTLEIQRTEQGDSAMYLCASSANSGGSGYTFGSGTRLTVV.

The rearrangement uses TRBV7-2 and TRBJ2-5; no definite D call. CDR1 SGHTA and CDR2 FQGNSA come from the germline V gene. V shed 4 bases and J shed 2 bases, with 8 bases lying between them. CDR3 length: 13 amino acids. The CDR3 region has the DNA TGTGCCAGCAGCTCGAGCTGGCAAGAGACCCAGTACTTC. Translated, it gives CASSSSWQETQYF.

The rearrangement links TRBV5-1 to TRBJ2-6, with 11 bases lining up with TRBD1. CDR1 is SGHRS and CDR2 is YFSETQ in the germline V gene. This CDR3 is 17 amino acids long. V lost 3 bases to trimming and J lost 2 bases; unmatched junction nucleotides: 4. CDR3 DNA sequence: TGCGCCAGCAGCTCCGGACAGGGGGCGCCTGGGGCCAACGTCCTGACTTTC. Its translation is CASSSGQGAPGANVLTF.

The chain recombines TRBV12-5 with TRBJ1-1; TRBD1 matches 9 bases. CDR1 is LGHNT and CDR2 is FRNRAP in the germline V gene. CDR3 length equals 12 residues. Trimming at V came to 1 base and at J to 11 bases, leaving 2 bases not matched to a gene. The CDR3 DNA sequence: TGTGCTAGTGGTTTGGGGACAGGGGTGGCTTTCTTT. As protein: CASGLGTGVAFF.

This clone was seen a single time. This chain joins TRBV5-1 and TRBJ1-2; no reliable D call. Per the germline V gene, CDR1 is SGHRS and CDR2 is YFSETQ. Between the trimmed V and J ends, which lost 5 bases and 8 bases, there was a span of 10 bases. The CDR3 consists of 11 residues. In DNA, the CDR3 is TGCGCCAGCAGTGATGGAGGCGGCTACACCTTC. Protein product: CASSDGGGYTF.

The chain combines TRBV18 with TRBJ2-7, with TRBD2 matching 8 bases. The germline CDR1 and CDR2 sequences are KGHSH and LQKENI. The CDR3 has 17 amino acids. V lost 3 bases and J lost 6; bases outside the gene matches: 16. Written as DNA, the CDR3 is TGTGCCAGCTCACCCCCTAGCATACAGCGGGAGATGAGCGAGCAGTACTTC. Translated: CASSPPSIQREMSEQYF.